These T cell receptor beta chains were read from a single sample in a study of T cells in Graves' hyperthyroidism and ophthalmopathy. TCRdb reprocessed the multiplex PCR reads with MiXCR, giving one entry per CDR3 protein. Of about 600,000 distinct CDR3 sequences detected, 14% appear once; the ten largest clones hold roughly 6.9%. Specimen: blood. The source of these receptors is a woman younger than 35 with Graves' ophthalmopathy. Both conserved end residues are part of each CDR3. Each record gives: V gene, clone size, CDR3 length, J gene, CDR3 protein. Rows give clone size only sometimes, using once, few, many, or a class for an expanded clone.

TRBV10-3,many,16,TRBJ2-2,CAISEMGARRTGELFF
TRBV5-1,few,16,TRBJ2-2,CASSRRGGSDTGELFF
TRBV28,many,13,TRBJ1-2,CASSFPEVYGYTF
TRBV29-1,many,13,TRBJ1-3,CSVEAGSGNTIYF
TRBV19,few,13,TRBJ1-1,CATSGTGGTEAFF
TRBV6-1,-,14,TRBJ1-2,CASSSSGQGDGYTF
TRBV6-5,-,18,TRBJ2-6,CASSYSGQGPSGANVLTF
TRBV20-1,-,15,TRBJ1-2,CSARGVVGADYGYTF
TRBV19,few,15,TRBJ2-7,CASSIKPLGPYEQYF
TRBV12-3/TRBV12-4,many,16,TRBJ2-1,CASSLSTGGKYNEQFF
TRBV19,-,18,TRBJ2-2,CASSIAWTGGRNTGELFF
TRBV3-1,many,15,TRBJ1-1,CASSPLDYRDEGAFF
TRBV11-2,many,15,TRBJ1-1,CASSSAAGRGTEAFF
TRBV19,once,13,TRBJ2-1,CASSIGLEGEQFF
TRBV4-2,few,16,TRBJ2-6,CASRDVRGAGANVLTF
TRBV4-3,many,15,TRBJ1-2,CASSQETGDYYGYTF
TRBV3-1,few,16,TRBJ2-4,CASSQGVLAEENIQYF
TRBV18,-,13,TRBJ2-7,CASAGTGVNEQYF
TRBV12-3/TRBV12-4,many,14,TRBJ2-5,CASRRSWGGETQYF
TRBV6-1,-,14,TRBJ1-1,CASSVTPGNTEAFF
TRBV12-3/TRBV12-4,few,13,TRBJ1-2,CASSFGTGSRYTF
TRBV19,few,13,TRBJ1-5,CASSIGGPQPQHF
TRBV7-2,many,14,TRBJ2-5,CASSQTSGTAAQYF
TRBV12-3/TRBV12-4,many,11,TRBJ1-1,CASSFSGEAFF
TRBV28,many,15,TRBJ2-1,CASTQYQTGFNEQFF
TRBV6-1,-,14,TRBJ1-1,CASRSQGAGTEAFF
TRBV20-1,-,14,TRBJ2-5,CSASVPGVQETQYF
TRBV2,many,13,TRBJ2-3,CASSGAFADTQYF
TRBV7-8,-,15,TRBJ1-3,CASSFGWGPGNTIYF
TRBV11-3,-,15,TRBJ2-5,CASRPSGTYQETQYF
TRBV10-3,few,15,TRBJ1-1,CAISHLEQMNTEAFF
TRBV28,few,15,TRBJ1-3,CASSLYRSSGNTIYF